This T cell receptor (beta chain) was retrieved from a study of blood T cell repertoires in COVID-19. TCRdb keeps only in-frame clones here, not all; method: immunoSEQ multiplex PCR. Among about 370,000 clones listed, 80% to 90% were seen once. Either two negative PCRs, clearance, or symptom resolution qualified Cohort 3 donors as recovered. The CDR3 spans 13 residues. The germline V gene encodes CDR1 LNHDA and CDR2 SQIVND (reference sequence). V was pared by 9 bases and J by 2 bases, with 11 bases between. In its sample, this clone was seen once. This receptor was taken from a man between 18 and 35 years old who had recovered from COVID-19. The rearrangement joins TRBV19 to TRBJ1-5, with D possibly TRBD1 on 6 matching bases. Material for sequencing was PBMCs or T cells enriched from blood (not recorded which). The CDR3 coding sequence is TGTGCCAGCCATCGACAGGGCAATCAGCCCCAGCATTTT. Residues: CASHRQGNQPQHF.